There are many counts of the clone carrying this TCR beta chain. The data originate from a study of T cells in Graves' hyperthyroidism and ophthalmopathy. TCR beta CDR3 region amplification was performed from RNA transcripts. First-round RT-PCR with HTBI primers amplified the TCR CDR3 region. TCRdb re-called the multiplex PCR reads with MiXCR, one entry per CDR3 protein. The sample records about 320,000 distinct CDR3 sequences, 16% being singletons. Stable disease denoted Graves' hyperthyroidism without ophthalmopathy progression within 18 months. Newly diagnosed hyperthyroidism patients aged 18 to 65 years had disease lasting under 2 months. The authors obtained PBMCs from more than 9.5 ml of fresh peripheral blood. The CDR3 length is 13 residues. CDR1 is SGHDT, CDR2 YYEEEE, per germline. The V end was cut by 2 bases, the J end by 0 bases, with 6 bases between.

The chain is built from TRBV5-6 and TRBJ2-7; tentative D call: TRBD2 (5 bases). The clonotype originates from a man younger than 40 with Graves' hyperthyroidism. The material sequenced was blood. The CDR3 loop is CASSFGSSYEQYF. CDR3 nucleotides: TGTGCCAGCAGCTTTGGGAGCTCCTACGAGCAGTACTTC. The whole variable domain, filled in from reference TRBV5-6 and TRBJ2-7, reads DAGVTQSPTHLIKTRGQQVTLRCSPKSGHDTVSWYQQALGQGPQFIFQYYEEEERQRGNFPDRFSGHQFPNYSSELNVNALLLGDSALYLCASSFGSSYEQYFGPGTRLTVT.